The present T cell receptor (beta chain) was sequenced within a study of T-cell reconstitution after alpha-beta-depleted transplantation in children. This clonotype appeared a few times. Its antigen remains unknown. Germline assignment: CDR1 SEHNR and CDR2 FQNEAQ (reference sequence). This CDR3 has 14 residues. Trimming left V 0 bases short and J 4 bases short, with 10 bases between. As it was prepared, the TCRbeta library received unique molecular identifiers. TCRdb re-called the PCR reads with MiXCR, one entry per CDR3 protein. The top ten clones hold just under 45% of a sample with around 200,000 distinct CDR3 sequences, 17% of them seen once. Study results and caveats: There were some patients whose high TCRbeta diversity at day 60 came from surviving recipient T cells and thymic progenitors.

The specimen comprised PBMCs, mostly from graft donor cells, sampled 360 days after TCRalphabeta/CD19-depleted stem cell transplant. This sequence joins TRBV7-9 and TRBJ2-7, with D possibly being TRBD2 (6 bases). The TCR originated in a male patient aged 2 to 9 who had a stem cell transplant for acute lymphoblastic leukemia, so the T cells may come from the graft donor. This chain's CDR3 is CASSLALRGYEQYF. The CDR3 DNA reads TGTGCCAGCAGCTTAGCTCTGCGGGGATACGAGCAGTACTTC.